This TCR beta chain was sequenced during a study of blood T cells in healthy people across ages. This clonotype has just one count. Trimming cost V 2 bases and J 5 bases, with 18 bases left between them. Germline V gene data show CDR1 as MDHEN and CDR2 as SYDVKM. This CDR3 spans 17 amino acids. Combining a sample-barcoded 5' primer with a J-beta primer mix, a second PCR ran for about 7 to 12 cycles. Researchers report that a template-switch adaptor with 12 random nucleotides tagged each cDNA molecule. TCRdb re-called the 5' RACE reads through MiXCR, storing one row per CDR3 protein. The table records around 500,000 distinct CDR3 sequences, roughly 43% of them present only once.

The sequenced sample was blood. The source of this sequence is a man older than 75 in good health. The chain carries TRBV28 and TRBJ2-2; D ambiguous. Here the CDR3 reads CASSLPGGRDFTGELFF. For the CDR3, the DNA is TGTGCCAGCAGTTTACCAGGCGGACGAGATTTTACCGGGGAGCTGTTTTTT.